Below are 8 T cell receptor beta chains sequenced from a single sample in a study of beta chain features in type 1 diabetes. Expressed TCRB transcripts got sequenced, as all isolated RNA was reverse transcribed. The data were produced by immunoSEQ multiplex PCR, yet TCRdb's version contains in-frame clones alone and is incomplete. The sample includes some 900,000 clones, roughly 17% of them seen just once. Sequencing was carried out using naive CD4+ T cells from blood. Source of these receptors: a woman under 30 in good health.

This clone was counted between two and nine times. The chain has TRBV5-6 and TRBJ2-6; 10 positions agree with TRBD1. Germline V gives CDR1 SGHDT, CDR2 YYEEEE. The CDR3 covers 17 residues. Trimming at V came to 3 bases and at J to 1 base, leaving 4 bases not matched to a gene. The CDR3 bases are TGTGCCAGCAGCTCCGGACAGGGGGTTTCTGGGGCCAACGTCCTGACTTTC. It encodes CASSSGQGVSGANVLTF.

V gene TRBV9 combines with J gene TRBJ2-1; possible D gene TRBD1, 5 bases. The V end lost 0 bases, the J end lost 3 bases, and 10 bases lay between the germline ends. The germline CDR1 and CDR2 sequences are SGDLS and YYNGEE. The CDR3 totals 15 residues. CDR3 in amino acids: CASSVVQADYNEQFF. CDR3 nucleotide sequence: TGTGCCAGCAGCGTAGTACAGGCAGACTACAATGAGCAGTTCTTC.

The CDR3 region has the DNA TGTGCCAGCAGCTTAGATCCTAGCCCCCATACGCAGTATTTT. Protein sequence: CASSLDPSPHTQYF. This chain uses TRBV7-2 with TRBJ2-3; the D gene is possibly TRBD2 (5 bases). Germline V lookup: CDR1 SGHTA, CDR2 FQGNSA. The CDR3 extends over 14 amino acids. V lost 1 base to trimming and J lost 7 bases, with 12 bases between them.

The CDR3 DNA reads as TGTGCCAGCTCACCTCACCCTTTGACTAGCGGCACCTACGAGCAGTACTTC. Amino acids: CASSPHPLTSGTYEQYF. The chain employs TRBV18 and TRBJ2-7; TRBD2 matches at 9 bases. This CDR3 has 17 amino acids. Germline V gives CDR1 KGHSH, CDR2 LQKENI. J was trimmed by 2 bases and V by 3 bases; bases with no gene match: 11.

This clone was seen more than once but under ten times. The chain is built from TRBV18 and TRBJ1-4, with 10 bases identical to TRBD1. Looked up from germline, CDR1 is KGHSH and CDR2 is LQKENI. Germline trimming cut 5 bases from V and 0 bases from J; bases unmatched to any gene: 0. The CDR3 is made up of 15 amino acids. The CDR3 DNA reads TGTGCCAGCTCAGGACAGGGGGCAACTAATGAAAAACTGTTTTTT. It encodes CASSGQGATNEKLFF.

This clone was counted only a few times. The chain links TRBV15 to TRBJ2-7; D not certain. Trimming took 0 bases from V and 5 from J, leaving 8 bases between them. The CDR3 consists of 13 residues. Germline CDR1 reads LNHNV; CDR2 reads YYDKDF (reference sequence). CDR3 sequence reads: CATSRDLVDEQYF. As DNA, the CDR3 is TGTGCCACCAGCAGAGATTTAGTAGACGAGCAGTACTTC.

The rearrangement joins TRBV5-4 to TRBJ2-1; 13 bases map to TRBD2. The germline V gene encodes CDR1 SGHNT and CDR2 YYREEE (reference sequence). With 2 bases clipped from V and 6 bases from J, the junction kept 2 bases outside the gene matches. The CDR3 is 15 residues long. The CDR3 spells CASSFRTSGSNEQFF. As DNA, the CDR3 is TGTGCCAGCAGCTTCCGGACTAGCGGGAGCAATGAGCAGTTCTTC.

The chain combines TRBV5-4 with TRBJ2-3; D remains ambiguous. Trimming removed 4 bases at V and 2 bases at J, with 11 bases between. Germline values: CDR1 SGHNT, CDR2 YYREEE (reference sequence). The CDR3 is 14 residues long. CDR3 nucleotide sequence: TGTGCCAGCAGCCCAGACTCGTCCACAGATACGCAGTATTTT. It translates to CASSPDSSTDTQYF.